This TCR beta chain is from a study of T cell responses to AZD1222 COVID-19 vaccine. General study points: Donors skewed white British and female; clonal diversity was possibly underestimated. No repertoire was sampled before or during the peak T cell response, only after it.

TCRdb's copy holds only in-frame clones and misses some; the assay was immunoSEQ multiplex PCR. The sample includes around 160,000 clones, approximately 85% of them seen just once. A note on this clone: Antigen: not known.

Germline CDR1 LNHDA, CDR2 SQIVND (reference sequence). The CDR3 covers 14 residues. V was cut by 8 bases and J by 0 bases, with 13 bases left in between. This sequence joins TRBV19 and TRBJ1-1; D ambiguous. The sample was peripheral blood, taken on day 0 of MenACWY control vaccination. The clonotype comes from an adult in good health. The CDR3 DNA follows: TGTGCCAGTTCTATAGGAGAAATGAACACTGAAGCTTTCTTT. It codes for CASSIGEMNTEAFF.